This TCR beta chain emerged from a study of T cells in Graves' hyperthyroidism and ophthalmopathy. Broader study findings: The model identified upcoming ophthalmopathy a median 6.5 months ahead of onset. The authors' 13 V-J model separated ophthalmopathy from stable hyperthyroidism.

Amplification of TCR beta CDR3 regions was performed using RNA transcripts as template. When the TCR CDR3 underwent first-round RT-PCR, the HTBI primer set was used. TCRdb independently ran MiXCR on the multiplex PCR reads; one entry per CDR3 protein. Of around 97,000 distinct CDR3 sequences listed, about 50% were seen once; the top ten hold under 30%. This clonotype was seen repeatedly, ten times or more. No antigen is known for it. When ophthalmopathy did not progress within 18 months, Graves' hyperthyroidism was considered stable. Each diagnosis drew on symptoms, thyroxine, TRAb, thyroid ultrasound and orbital computed tomography findings. This CDR3 contains 13 residues. Germline V CDR1 and CDR2: MNHNY, SVGAGI (reference sequence). Trimming removed 8 bases from V and 6 bases from J, with 17 bases in between.

The chain carries TRBV6-6 and TRBJ2-7; D possibly uses TRBD1 or TRBD2 (5 bases each). The sequenced sample was blood. The sequence derives from a man aged 40-50 years with Graves' hyperthyroidism. Written as DNA, the CDR3 is TGTGCCAGCGGACGGGGACCGGTCGCCGAGCAGTACTTC. Translating gives CASGRGPVAEQYF.